This T cell receptor beta chain was obtained from a study of shared clonotypes between healthy human individuals (dated by TCRdb to the early 2020s). Notes on the research overall: Three men and two women, aged 18 to 49 years, made up the cohort. For each donor, three plates each were used for CD4 naive and CD4 memory, two plates were used for CD8 naive, and one plate was used for CD8 memory. The study deeply sequenced blood TCR repertoires of about five healthy adults to estimate repertoire size and the extent of clonotype sharing between individuals. Different laboratories and diverse techniques were used to prepare libraries and sequence TCR repertoires, to increase sequencing depth and limit assay-specific biases. Per donor, leukapheresis produced somewhere between about 0.94 and 9.5 billion PBMCs.

This clone was seen more than once but under ten times. Which antigen it targets is not known. No base qualities exist here, and no much larger clone lies one base off it. Study-wide findings and limitations: Pairwise subsampling led to the expectation that sequencing depth would affect the degree of clonotype sharing among donors. Because the study included only a small number of donors, the genetic and exposure-history diversity represented was limited. Estimated clonotype richness was generally larger for naive than for memory subsets. Across four donors, approximately 4.6% of naive CD4, roughly 3.8% of naive CD8, 2% to 2.5% of memory CD4, and roughly 0.41% of memory CD8 clonotypes were shared. Clonotypes shared by all four sorted-subset donors showed higher generation probabilities than non-shared clonotypes. Sampling was restricted to blood, and TCR repertoires in tissues likely differ from the TCR repertoires found in blood. Incomplete sequencing was indicated by rarefaction of sorted-subset datasets, despite the large sequencing depth.

The donors were healthy, HIV-negative adults with no recently reported acute infections or vaccinations. All donors were Caucasian adults living in Nashville, Tennessee, USA. The CD8 memory samples were a combination of magnetically selected CD45RO+ cells and CCR7-negative CD45RA+ effector memory (TemRA) cells. Blood was collected by leukapheresis, and PBMCs were isolated by Ficoll-Histopaque density gradient centrifugation and then cryopreserved in liquid nitrogen vapor phase. Analytical flow cytometry was used to check the purity and quantity of every magnetically sorted T cell population. From each sorted fraction, genomic DNA was isolated and quantified by UV absorbance on a Nanodrop 2000c. Using the deep immunoSEQ assay, multiplex PCR amplified TCR CDR3 regions from genomic DNA. Extracted genomic DNA from each cell subset was distributed evenly across all wells of several immunoSEQ 96-well plates, and each plate was treated as a replicate. Each replicate PCR for sorted subsets received about 180 ng genomic DNA, equal to roughly 30,000 T cell genomes. Purified libraries were quantified with a Qubit 3.0 fluorometer, sized on a Bioanalyzer 2100, and re-quantified with the KAPA Library Quantification kit. Every immunoSEQ 96-well plate was sequenced on a separate single-read 150-cycle Illumina NextSeq 550 flow cell. The study's processing was this. Because the immunoSEQ output included only junctional sequences and no quality scores, the filtering could not be the same as the filtering used for full-length reads. Sequences were annotated with PyIR, a Python wrapper for IgBLAST v1.9, using IMGT germline references to assign V/J genes and CDR3. Any read was removed if the V/J assignment was weak (E-value above 1e-6), the CDR3 was missing, or the read contained stop codons, out-of-frame junctions, or ambiguous translated residues. V3J clonotypes were defined as sequences sharing an identical inferred V gene, J gene, and CDR3 amino acid sequence. Percentage overlap between repertoires was calculated by dividing the number of shared unique clonotypes by the size of the smaller repertoire. Three approaches were used to assess repertoire richness: RTK rarefaction, the Chao1 estimator, and Recon v2.1 estimates of unobserved clonotypes. OLGA was used to compute generation probabilities for all TCRbeta clonotypes that the gDNA method yielded from a handful of donors. This is the immuneACCESS table as TCRdb keeps it, with only in-frame sequences that have V and J called. A part of the clones is gone; compared with another copy, unresolved V genes explain less than half, and the rest is unexplained. V and J calls plus clone size are reproduced from that table; the DNA served to infer D and trimming. The sample yields roughly 110,000 clones; 68% were counted once. 24% of the sample is in the top ten clones.

A distance of 11 bases separates the germline ends of V and J, which lose 1 base and 6 bases respectively. For CDR1 and CDR2, the germline V gene lists SGDLS and YYNGEE. Reading from cysteine to phenylalanine, the CDR3 counts 13 amino acids. Of all the DNA, just the CDR3 is kept, 39 bases in frame from base 1. The chain joins TRBV9 to TRBJ2-7; a tentative D call is TRBD1 (6 bases match). This clonotype originated in a woman in her twenties or thirties in good health. Sequencing input: memory CD8+ T cells sorted from blood. The cell subset or site label, read with the paper, signifies: CD45RO+ cells pooled with CCR7-negative TemRA cells. This receptor has the CDR3 CASSVTDSPEQYF. DNA sequence: TGTGCCAGCAGCGTAACGGACAGTCCCGAGCAGTACTTC.